This T cell receptor (beta chain) stems from a study of blood T cell repertoires in COVID-19. Original analysis: Nucleated cell counts were estimated from reference gene primer amplification. The table came from immunoSEQ multiplex PCR; TCRdb's copy has only in-frame clones and leaves some out. The V and J calls and clone size are taken from that table; D and trimming were inferred from the DNA. Seen here are about 88,000 clones, around 90% observed once, and the top ten hold about 15%. V shed 4 bases and J 0 bases; nucleotides not matched to a gene: 4. This CDR3 comprises 16 residues. Germline CDR1 reads SNHLY; CDR2 reads FYNNEI.

The sequence came from a male donor with acute or convalescent COVID-19. Sequencing was performed on peripheral blood. This rearrangement joins TRBV2 to TRBJ1-4; the match to TRBD1 covers 8 bases. The DNA of the CDR3 is TGTGCCAGCAGTGGTTCGACAGGGGCAACTAATGAAAAACTGTTTTTT. Protein sequence: CASSGSTGATNEKLFF.